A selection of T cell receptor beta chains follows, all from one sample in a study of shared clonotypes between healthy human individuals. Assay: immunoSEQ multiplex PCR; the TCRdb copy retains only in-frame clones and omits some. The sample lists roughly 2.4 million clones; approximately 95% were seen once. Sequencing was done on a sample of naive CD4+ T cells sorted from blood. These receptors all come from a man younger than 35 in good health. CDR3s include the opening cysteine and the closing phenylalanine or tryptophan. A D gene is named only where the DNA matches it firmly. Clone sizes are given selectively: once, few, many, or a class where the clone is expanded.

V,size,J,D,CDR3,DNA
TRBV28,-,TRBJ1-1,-,CASGVGNTEAFF,TGTGCCAGCGGGGTGGGGAACACTGAAGCTTTCTTT
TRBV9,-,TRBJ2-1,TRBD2,CASSGAGGLEQFF,TGTGCCAGCAGCGGAGCGGGAGGGCTTGAGCAGTTCTTC
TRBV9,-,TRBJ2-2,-,CASSVSGTANTGELFF,TGTGCCAGCAGCGTATCTGGGACCGCGAACACCGGGGAGCTGTTTTTT
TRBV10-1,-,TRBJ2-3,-,CASSEVSLGGTDTQYF,TGCGCCAGCAGTGAAGTATCGTTGGGGGGCACAGATACGCAGTATTTT
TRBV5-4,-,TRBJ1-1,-,CASSLIGMNTEAFF,TGTGCCAGCAGCTTAATAGGGATGAACACTGAAGCTTTCTTT
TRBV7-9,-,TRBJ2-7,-,CASSFSDEQYF,TGTGCCAGCAGCTTCTCTGACGAGCAGTACTTC
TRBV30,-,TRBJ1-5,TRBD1,CAWSAGTGGWAQHF,TGTGCCTGGAGTGCGGGGACAGGGGGCTGGGCCCAGCATTTT
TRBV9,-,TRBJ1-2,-,CASSVTHNYGYTF,TGTGCCAGCAGCGTAACCCATAACTATGGCTACACCTTC
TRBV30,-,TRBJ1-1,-,CASSGDTEAFF,TGTGCCTCCTCTGGGGACACTGAAGCTTTCTTT
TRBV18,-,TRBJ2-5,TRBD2,CASSPSTSGIWARETQYF,TGTGCCAGCTCACCGTCGACTAGCGGGATTTGGGCTAGAGAGACCCAGTACTTC
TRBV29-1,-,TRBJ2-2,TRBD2,CSVSGTSRHTGELFF,TGCAGCGTTTCCGGGACTAGCCGGCACACCGGGGAGCTGTTTTTT
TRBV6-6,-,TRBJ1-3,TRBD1,CASSKSGTGTGNTIYF,TGTGCCAGCAGCAAATCCGGGACAGGGACTGGAAACACCATATATTTT
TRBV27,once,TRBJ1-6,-,CASRTTVGNSPLHF,TGTGCCAGCAGGACGACAGTCGGAAATTCACCCCTCCACTTT
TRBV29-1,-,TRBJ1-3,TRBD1,CSVSPGQGGDTIYF,TGCAGCGTTTCCCCCGGACAGGGCGGCGACACCATATATTTT
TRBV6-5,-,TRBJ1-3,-,CASSYSNWAGGNTIYF,TGTGCCAGCAGTTACTCGAATTGGGCCGGGGGAAACACCATATATTTT
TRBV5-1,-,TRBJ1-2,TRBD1,CASSAGTGRYGYTF,TGCGCCAGCAGTGCAGGGACAGGGCGTTATGGCTACACCTTC
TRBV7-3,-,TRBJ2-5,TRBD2,CASSLGDYPSKETQYF,TGTGCCAGCAGCTTAGGGGACTATCCCTCAAAAGAGACCCAGTACTTC
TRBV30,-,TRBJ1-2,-,CAWSGARGKGYTF,TGTGCCTGGAGTGGGGCCCGAGGCAAGGGCTACACCTTC
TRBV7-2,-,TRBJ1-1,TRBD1,CASSLTRQGANTEAFF,TGTGCCAGCAGCTTAACGAGACAGGGGGCAAACACTGAAGCTTTCTTT
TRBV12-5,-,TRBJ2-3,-,CASGLSFLDTQYF,TGTGCTAGTGGTTTGTCTTTTTTAGATACGCAGTATTTT
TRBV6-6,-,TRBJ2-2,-,CASSGSANTGELFF,TGTGCCAGCAGTGGGTCGGCGAACACCGGGGAGCTGTTTTTT
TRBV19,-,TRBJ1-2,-,CASSIRGFDGYTF,TGTGCCAGTAGTATACGGGGGTTTGATGGCTACACCTTC
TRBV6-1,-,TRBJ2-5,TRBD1,CASSLGGPETQYF,TGTGCCAGCAGTCTAGGGGGCCCAGAGACCCAGTACTTC
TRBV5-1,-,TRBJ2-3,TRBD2,CASSAGGGDTQYF,TGCGCCAGCAGCGCGGGAGGAGGAGATACGCAGTATTTT
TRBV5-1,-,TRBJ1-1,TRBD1,CASSLGWGQGIRGTEAFF,TGCGCCAGCAGCTTGGGTTGGGGACAGGGGATCAGAGGAACTGAAGCTTTCTTT
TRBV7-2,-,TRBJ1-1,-,CASSLLSSGGAFF,TGTGCCAGCAGCCTCCTGTCGAGTGGGGGAGCTTTCTTT
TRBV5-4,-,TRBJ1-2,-,CASSLGTAANYGYTF,TGTGCCAGCAGCCTGGGGACGGCGGCTAACTATGGCTACACCTTC
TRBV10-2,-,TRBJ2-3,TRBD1,CASSRWDRVTDTQYF,TGCGCCAGCAGTCGTTGGGACAGGGTAACAGATACGCAGTATTTT
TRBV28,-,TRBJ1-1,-,CASSLVKNTEAFF,TGTGCCAGCAGTTTAGTGAAGAACACTGAAGCTTTCTTT
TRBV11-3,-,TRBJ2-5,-,CASSPGGGLGETQYF,TGTGCCAGCAGCCCTGGGGGCGGGCTCGGGGAGACCCAGTACTTC
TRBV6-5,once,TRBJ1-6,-,CASSPAGANSPLHF,TGTGCCAGCAGTCCGGCAGGGGCTAATTCACCCCTCCACTTT
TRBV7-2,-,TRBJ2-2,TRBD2,CASSLGSGSGGELFF,TGTGCCAGCAGCTTAGGAAGCGGGAGCGGAGGGGAGCTGTTTTTT
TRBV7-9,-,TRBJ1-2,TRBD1,CASSLRDRGLGYTF,TGTGCCAGCAGCTTAAGGGACAGGGGGCTTGGCTACACCTTC
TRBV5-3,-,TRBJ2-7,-,CARSYRDSTYEQYF,TGTGCCAGAAGCTACAGGGACTCAACCTACGAGCAGTACTTC
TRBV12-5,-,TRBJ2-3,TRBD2,CASGLEAGAADTQYF,TGTGCTAGTGGTTTGGAGGCGGGAGCGGCAGATACGCAGTATTTT
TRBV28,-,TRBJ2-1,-,CASSLHGGYNEQFF,TGTGCCAGCAGCCTCCACGGGGGTTACAATGAGCAGTTCTTC
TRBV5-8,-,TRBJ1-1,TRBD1,CASSLEGARGEAFF,TGTGCCAGCAGCTTGGAGGGGGCGAGAGGAGAAGCTTTCTTT
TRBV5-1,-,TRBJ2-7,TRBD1,CASNHGQGYEQYF,TGCGCCAGCAACCACGGACAGGGGTACGAGCAGTACTTC
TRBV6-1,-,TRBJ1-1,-,CASSGSDNTEAFF,TGTGCCAGCAGTGGCTCAGATAACACTGAAGCTTTCTTT
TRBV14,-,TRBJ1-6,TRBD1,CASSQLGTGYSPLHF,TGTGCCAGCAGCCAATTGGGGACAGGGTATTCACCCCTCCACTTT
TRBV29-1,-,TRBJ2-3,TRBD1,CSDTDRGTDTQYF,TGCAGCGATACCGACAGGGGCACAGATACGCAGTATTTT
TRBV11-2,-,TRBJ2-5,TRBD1,CASSSDRDETQYF,TGTGCCAGCAGCTCCGACAGGGATGAGACCCAGTACTTC
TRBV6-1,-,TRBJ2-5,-,CASSEPGLWAQYF,TGTGCCAGCAGTGAACCAGGGCTCTGGGCCCAGTACTTC
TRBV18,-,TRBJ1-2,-,CASSPGRGVNYGYTF,TGTGCCAGCTCACCGGGTAGGGGGGTCAACTATGGCTACACCTTC
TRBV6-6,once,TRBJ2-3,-,CASSFTGLTQYF,TGTGCCAGCAGTTTCACAGGCCTCACGCAGTATTTT
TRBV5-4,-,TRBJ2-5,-,CASSDVNAGTLKETQYF,TGTGCCAGCAGCGATGTTAATGCCGGGACTCTTAAAGAGACCCAGTACTTC
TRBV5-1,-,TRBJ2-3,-,CASSLDSPTDTQYF,TGCGCCAGCAGCTTGGATTCGCCCACAGATACGCAGTATTTT
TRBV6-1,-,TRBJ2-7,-,CASSEAQVAYYEQYF,TGTGCCAGCAGTGAAGCGCAAGTGGCTTACTACGAGCAGTACTTC
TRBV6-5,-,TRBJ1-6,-,CASFGGSRGSSPLHF,TGTGCCAGCTTTGGGGGGTCAAGGGGAAGTTCACCCCTCCACTTT
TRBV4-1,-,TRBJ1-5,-,CASSLADGSSNQPQHF,TGCGCCAGCAGCCTAGCCGACGGTTCTAGCAATCAGCCCCAGCATTTT
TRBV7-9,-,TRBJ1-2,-,CATGVSNYGYTF,TGTGCCACCGGGGTCTCTAACTATGGCTACACCTTC
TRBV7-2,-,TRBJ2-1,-,CASSLVAGVGNEQFF,TGTGCCAGCAGCTTAGTGGCAGGGGTTGGCAATGAGCAGTTCTTC
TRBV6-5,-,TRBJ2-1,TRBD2,CASSYTGLAIREQFF,TGTGCCAGCAGTTACACGGGACTAGCAATACGAGAGCAGTTCTTC
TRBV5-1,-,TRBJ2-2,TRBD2,CASSWTSGGFSGELFF,TGCGCCAGCAGCTGGACAAGCGGGGGGTTCTCCGGGGAGCTGTTTTTT
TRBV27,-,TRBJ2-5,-,CASSWRGGETQYF,TGTGCCAGCAGTTGGCGGGGAGGAGAGACCCAGTACTTC
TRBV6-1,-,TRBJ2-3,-,CASRGMGSDTQYF,TGTGCCAGCAGAGGGATGGGATCAGATACGCAGTATTTT
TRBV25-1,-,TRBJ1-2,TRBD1,CASSRLAGGGYTF,TGTGCCAGCAGCCGTTTGGCAGGGGGCGGCTACACCTTC
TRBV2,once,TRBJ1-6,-,CASSYRSAPNSPLHF,TGTGCCAGCAGTTACAGGAGCGCTCCTAATTCACCCCTCCACTTT
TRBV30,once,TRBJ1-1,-,CAWSDLLGRSNTEAFF,TGTGCCTGGAGTGATCTTCTAGGACGGTCGAACACTGAAGCTTTCTTT
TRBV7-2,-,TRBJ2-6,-,CASSSPRSAGANVLTF,TGTGCCAGCAGCTCTCCCAGGAGTGCAGGGGCCAACGTCCTGACTTTC